Listed here are 12 T cell receptor beta chains from one sample, sequenced in a study of T cell changes during pregnancy in multiple sclerosis. The data were produced by immunoSEQ multiplex PCR, yet TCRdb's version contains in-frame clones alone and is incomplete. The table includes fewer than 70,000 clones, approximately 87% detected once. Sequencing was performed on peripheral blood from another person, used as feeder cells. The receptors originated from a human donor whose cells served as feeder cells for cultures in a pregnancy study.

This clone appeared a single time. The rearrangement uses TRBV15 and TRBJ2-5; 7 bases are shared with TRBD2. The trim removed 8 bases at V and 3 bases at J, leaving 18 bases unmatched. The CDR3 extends over 17 amino acids. Germline V lookup: CDR1 LNHNV, CDR2 YYDKDF (reference sequence). Written as DNA, the CDR3 is TGTGCCACCTCTTGGGGGGGATCAGGTCGACATGAAGAGACCCAGTACTTC. The encoded protein is CATSWGGSGRHEETQYF.

This chain's CDR3 is CASSVNRGAYEQYF. The CDR3 nucleotides are TGTGCCAGCAGTGTAAACAGGGGGGCCTACGAGCAGTACTTC. V is TRBV6-1 and J is TRBJ2-7; 8 nucleotides match TRBD1. The ends lost 4 bases at V and 2 bases at J; junction bases unmatched: 4. Germline CDR1 and CDR2: MNHNS and SASEGT. The CDR3 contains 14 residues.

This chain links TRBV9 with TRBJ2-2; 8 bases map to TRBD1. Unmatched junction bases numbered 6, after V lost 3 bases and J lost 5 bases. The CDR3 sequence is 15 residues long. CDR1 is SGDLS, CDR2 YYNGEE, per germline. The CDR3 loop reads CASSADTGGTGELFF. The CDR3, as DNA: TGTGCCAGCAGCGCAGATACAGGGGGGACCGGGGAGCTGTTTTTT.

This chain connects TRBV6-5 to TRBJ1-2; TRBD1 agrees at 12 bases. Unmatched junction bases numbered 5, after V lost 6 bases and J lost 6 bases. CDR1 and CDR2 from the germline V gene are MNHEY and SVGAGI. The CDR3 consists of 14 residues. CDR3 sequence reads: CASSPGQGADGYTF. As DNA, the CDR3 is TGTGCCAGCAGCCCGGGACAGGGGGCAGATGGCTACACCTTC.

V is TRBV15 and J is TRBJ2-1; D not resolved. V lost 1 base and J 6 bases, leaving 19 bases between the germline ends. CDR1 and CDR2 from the germline V gene are LNHNV and YYDKDF (reference sequence). The CDR3 spans 17 residues. The CDR3 sequence: CATSRGAVGKGRNEQFF. In nucleotides, the CDR3 is TGTGCCACCAGCAGAGGGGCCGTGGGAAAGGGTCGCAATGAGCAGTTCTTC.

The sample holds a few counts of this clone. The chain is built from TRBV7-2 and TRBJ2-3, with D perhaps assigned TRBD1 or TRBD2 (5 bases each). The CDR3 runs 16 residues. Germline V CDR1 and CDR2: SGHTA, FQGNSA. The ends were cut back, 1 base at V and 3 bases at J, with 14 bases in the middle. The CDR3 DNA is TGTGCCAGCAGCTTAGTAGGGGCAGGAGGTACAGATACGCAGTATTTT. This gives the protein CASSLVGAGGTDTQYF.

The chain combines TRBV21-1 with TRBJ2-6; the tabulated D call, TRBD1, remains unverified against the DNA. TRBV21-1 represents a pseudogene. The CDR3 covers 17 residues. The CDR3 DNA follows: TGTGCCAGCAGAAACTTCGACAACCTCTCTGGGGCCAACGTCCTGACTTTC. It translates to CASRNFDNLSGANVLTF.

This clone was picked up one time. The gene calls are TRBV5-4 and TRBJ2-3, with D possibly matching TRBD2 (6 bases). Deletions cut 4 bases from V and 0 bases from J, with 12 bases between. The CDR3 runs 15 residues. Looked up from germline, CDR1 is SGHNT and CDR2 is YYREEE (reference sequence). CDR3 in amino acids: CASSPTSSSTDTQYF. In nucleotides, the CDR3 is TGTGCCAGCAGCCCCACTAGCTCAAGCACAGATACGCAGTATTTT.

The chain couples TRBV6-1 to TRBJ2-3; D gene unclear. The V and J ends lost 3 bases and 2 bases respectively, with 9 bases between them. The V gene's germline CDR1 is MNHNS and CDR2 SASEGT. CDR3 length: 14 residues. CDR3 bases: TGTGCCAGCAGTGACACCCGGGTCACAGATACGCAGTATTTT. It codes for CASSDTRVTDTQYF.

The chain uses TRBV6-5 and TRBJ2-7, with 8 bases that match TRBD1. CDR3 length equals 15 residues. V shed 2 bases, J shed 3 bases, and the junction held 6 bases outside the gene matches. The germline V gene has CDR1 MNHEY and CDR2 SVGAGI. The CDR3 bases are TGTGCCAGCAGTTACGGACAGGGCGTAGGCTACGAGCAGTACTTC. Translation: CASSYGQGVGYEQYF.

This clone is a singleton in its sample. V and J are TRBV5-1 and TRBJ2-1; 8 positions agree with TRBD2. J lost 2 bases, V lost 4 bases, and 8 bases had no gene match. CDR1 is SGHRS, CDR2 YFSETQ, per germline. This CDR3 contains 16 residues. CDR3 residues: CASSDASGPTYNEQFF. The DNA for the CDR3 is TGCGCCAGCAGCGACGCTAGCGGGCCAACCTACAATGAGCAGTTCTTC.

The chain carries TRBV6-6 and TRBJ1-5; no reliable D call. This CDR3 contains 11 residues. Germline CDR1 and CDR2: MNHNY and SVGAGI (reference sequence). Trimming stripped 4 bases from V and 4 bases from J, with 2 bases between. The CDR3 DNA is TGTGCCAGCAGTTCTAATCAGCCCCAGCATTTT. It encodes CASSSNQPQHF.